Shown below are 29 T cell receptor beta chains from a single sample sequenced in a study of cytomegalovirus exposure and HLA in healthy donors. Profiling relied on immunoSEQ multiplex PCR, and the TCRdb table lists in-frame clones only, not all of them. Of 55,000 to 85,000 clones listed, approximately 94% are singletons. Sequences were obtained from PBMCs. These receptors all come from a woman younger than 35 in good health and CMV-seronegative.

Points on this clone: Other DNA sequences within the sample encode an identical CDR3. This chain connects TRBV6-4 to TRBJ2-1; 7 bases match TRBD1. The CDR3 has 15 residues. The trim removed 0 bases at V and 3 bases at J, leaving 2 bases unmatched. The V gene's germline CDR1 is MRHNA and CDR2 SNTAGT. The CDR3 DNA reads TGTGCCAGCAGTGACTCAGGGGGCGACTACAATGAGCAGTTCTTC. It encodes CASSDSGGDYNEQFF.

The count of this clone is one. The chain links TRBV6-4 to TRBJ2-1; D is uncertain. Germline V gives CDR1 MRHNA, CDR2 SNTAGT. The CDR3 is made up of 13 amino acids. The germline V and J ends were trimmed by 0 bases and 3 bases, with 3 bases remaining between them. The CDR3 here is CASSDSSYNEQFF. CDR3 DNA sequence: TGTGCCAGCAGTGACTCGAGCTACAATGAGCAGTTCTTC.

A note on this clone: This CDR3 is also generated by other DNA sequences in the sample. V is TRBV9 and J is TRBJ1-1; no definite D call. The V gene lost 5 bases and the J gene lost 5 bases, with 7 bases spanning the gap. Germline V gene lookup returns CDR1 SGDLS and CDR2 YYNGEE. This CDR3 is 11 amino acids long. The CDR3 DNA reads TGTGCCAGCAGTGGAGGAACTGAAGCTTTCTTT. This encodes CASSGGTEAFF. Full variable domain (rest looked up from reference TRBV9 and TRBJ1-1): DSGVTQTPKHLITATGQRVTLRCSPRSGDLSVYWYQQSLDQGLQFLIQYYNGEERAKGNILERFSAQQFPDLHSELNLSSLELGDSALYFCASSGGTEAFFGQGTRLTVV.

This chain links TRBV7-6 with TRBJ2-7, with D perhaps matching TRBD1 (6 bases). The CDR3 spans 15 residues. Germline loops: CDR1 SGHVS, CDR2 FNYEAQ. With 5 bases removed from V and 0 bases from J, the gap between germline ends came to 14 bases. DNA for the CDR3: TGTGCCAGCAGCCCAACATCGGGACACTCCTACGAGCAGTACTTC. Its protein is CASSPTSGHSYEQYF.

This clone has only one observation. The chain links TRBV27 to TRBJ1-5, with 7 bases fitting TRBD1. Germline CDR1 reads MNHEY; CDR2 reads SMNVEV (reference sequence). This CDR3 comprises 13 residues. V trimming: 6 bases; J trimming: 7 bases; junction bases outside the gene matches: 6. CDR3 sequence (DNA): TGTGCCAGCAGCCCGGACAGGATGCAGCCCCAGCATTTT. Translated, it gives CASSPDRMQPQHF.

This chain joins TRBV9 and TRBJ1-1; 7 nucleotides agree with TRBD1. This CDR3 spans 14 amino acids. Trimming at V came to 4 bases and at J to 5 bases, leaving 8 bases not matched to a gene. The germline V gene has CDR1 SGDLS and CDR2 YYNGEE. For the CDR3, the DNA is TGTGCCAGCAGCCCACACAGGGGTGGGACTGAAGCTTTCTTT. It is translated as CASSPHRGGTEAFF.

This clone appeared a few times. The rearrangement uses TRBV9 and TRBJ2-1, with 13 bases aligning to TRBD2. The J segment lost 9 bases and the V segment lost 4 bases, leaving 13 bases of the junction unmatched. The CDR3 contains 17 residues. The germline gives CDR1 SGDLS, CDR2 YYNGEE. CDR3 protein: CASSPSLGTSGIGEQFF. CDR3 sequence (DNA): TGTGCCAGCAGCCCATCCCTCGGGACTAGCGGGATAGGTGAGCAGTTCTTC.

The V and J genes are TRBV25-1 and TRBJ2-1, with 9 bases fitting TRBD1. This CDR3 has 15 amino acids. Germline lookup yields CDR1 MGHDK and CDR2 SYGVNS. V trimming: 8 bases; J trimming: 9 bases; junction bases outside the gene matches: 14. CDR3 loop: CASSSRDRERVEQFF. CDR3 DNA sequence: TGTGCCAGCTCCTCCCGGGACAGGGAGAGAGTTGAGCAGTTCTTC.

The rearrangement links TRBV6-6 to TRBJ1-2; TRBD1 is a possible D gene (6 bases). V lost 6 bases and J lost 0, with 17 bases in between. The CDR3 covers 16 residues. Per germline, CDR1 MNHNY and CDR2 SVGAGI (reference sequence). CDR3 DNA sequence: TGTGCCAGCAGCCCGACGTCAGGGGCCGCTAACTATGGCTACACCTTC. This codes for CASSPTSGAANYGYTF.

V is TRBV5-1 and J is TRBJ1-1; D might be TRBD1 (5 bases). V was shortened by 4 bases and J by 5 bases, with 12 bases between the two germline ends. This CDR3 is 13 amino acids long. Germline loops: CDR1 SGHRS, CDR2 YFSETQ. The CDR3 loop is CASSPWGVTEAFF. The CDR3 nucleotides are TGCGCCAGCAGCCCCTGGGGGGTGACTGAAGCTTTCTTT.

The chain carries TRBV10-3 and TRBJ2-7; the D gene is possibly TRBD2 (6 bases). The CDR3 runs to 14 residues. CDR1 is ENHRY and CDR2 is SYGVKD in the germline V gene. V was cut by 8 bases and J by 5 bases, with 19 bases left in between. As DNA, the CDR3 is TGTGCCATCTTAAAAGGAGGGACTGCCGACGAGCAGTACTTC. Protein sequence: CAILKGGTADEQYF.

The rearrangement joins TRBV7-8 to TRBJ1-1; D is perhaps TRBD1 (6 bases). This CDR3 contains 15 residues. Germline V gene sequence: CDR1 SGHVS, CDR2 FQNEAQ. V lost 5 bases and J lost 4, with 17 bases in between. The DNA of the CDR3 is TGTGCCAGCAGCCCTCACGATCAGGGGCTCACTGAAGCTTTCTTT. Translation: CASSPHDQGLTEAFF.

This chain uses TRBV5-1 with TRBJ2-1; 8 bases map to TRBD2. The CDR3 has 14 amino acids. V lost 4 bases and J lost 7; bases outside the gene matches: 7. Germline V gene sequence: CDR1 SGHRS, CDR2 YFSETQ. CDR3 sequence (DNA): TGCGCCAGCAGCGCACGGGGGGGAGGAAATGAGCAGTTCTTC. This translates into CASSARGGGNEQFF.

This chain connects TRBV29-1 to TRBJ1-1; 7 bases are shared with TRBD1. V was pared by 5 bases and J by 4 bases, with 4 bases of the junction left unmatched. Germline values: CDR1 SQVTM, CDR2 ANQGSEA. This CDR3 is 12 amino acids long. This CDR3 reads CSVHPGGTEAFF. CDR3 coding DNA: TGCAGCGTTCATCCAGGGGGCACTGAAGCTTTCTTT.

This chain joins TRBV7-9 and TRBJ1-1; 7 bases fit TRBD1. The CDR3 sequence is 15 residues long. CDR1 is SEHNR, CDR2 FQNEAQ, per germline (reference sequence). V gave up 10 bases and J gave up 4 bases; unmatched junction bases: 15. CDR3: CATYRQGGVGTEAFF. The CDR3 DNA reads as TGTGCCACCTATAGACAGGGAGGCGTCGGCACTGAAGCTTTCTTT.

The chain joins TRBV6-5 to TRBJ1-1; D gene uncertain. V lost 5 bases and J lost 1, with 11 bases in between. The CDR3 sequence is 14 residues long. Germline lookup yields CDR1 MNHEY and CDR2 SVGAGI. In DNA form, the CDR3 reads TGTGCCAGCAGTCCCCGAACAGAGAACACTGAAGCTTTCTTT. Amino acid sequence: CASSPRTENTEAFF.

V and J are TRBV29-1 and TRBJ2-1; D is perhaps TRBD1 (6 bases). CDR1 SQVTM and CDR2 ANQGSEA come from the germline V gene. Trimming left V 6 bases short and J 7 bases short, with 16 bases between. The CDR3 consists of 13 residues. As DNA, the CDR3 is TGCAGCGTCGAGGGGGACACTCTAAATGAGCAGTTCTTC. It specifies CSVEGDTLNEQFF.

This rearrangement joins TRBV19 to TRBJ1-3, with 7 bases matching TRBD1. V shed 4 bases and J 0 bases; nucleotides not matched to a gene: 3. This CDR3 is 15 amino acids long. Germline V gene data show CDR1 as LNHDA and CDR2 as SQIVND (reference sequence). The CDR3 spells CASSRQGGSGNTIYF. The DNA of the CDR3 is TGTGCCAGTAGTAGACAGGGAGGCTCTGGAAACACCATATATTTT.

The rearrangement links TRBV11-2 to TRBJ1-5; weak D call: TRBD1 (5 bases). The CDR3 runs to 17 residues. V was pared by 1 base and J by 4 bases, with 17 bases between. The germline V gene has CDR1 SGHAT and CDR2 FQNNGV. CDR3 sequence reads: CASSLAGKAGFNQPQHF. CDR3 in DNA: TGTGCCAGCAGCTTAGCAGGCAAGGCAGGGTTTAATCAGCCCCAGCATTTT.

This clone was observed a single time. CDR3 region: CASSIGVTYPREQFF. CDR3 nucleotide sequence: TGTGCCAGTAGTATAGGGGTCACCTACCCTAGGGAGCAGTTCTTC. The V and J genes are TRBV19 and TRBJ2-1, with no clear D. Trimming left V 1 base short and J 10 bases short, with 17 bases between. This CDR3 spans 15 amino acids. Germline V gene sequence: CDR1 LNHDA, CDR2 SQIVND (reference sequence).

The V call is TRBV14, the J call TRBJ1-2; 8 bases line up with TRBD1. CDR1 is SGHDN, CDR2 FVKESK, per germline. There are 15 residues in the CDR3. V trimming: 3 bases; J trimming: 7 bases; junction bases outside the gene matches: 10. CDR3 nucleotides: TGTGCCAGCAGCCAGAACAGGGGGATCGTCGGTGGCTACACCTTC. It is translated as CASSQNRGIVGGYTF.

This CDR3 is CASSYDGQAWGGYTF. The DNA of the CDR3 is TGTGCCAGCAGTTACGATGGACAGGCCTGGGGGGGCTACACCTTC. The gene calls are TRBV6-5 and TRBJ1-2; 7 nucleotides line up with TRBD1. This CDR3 is 15 amino acids long. Germline CDR1 is MNHEY and CDR2 is SVGAGI. Losses at the gene ends were 2 bases for V and 8 bases for J; bases not matched to a gene: 11.

The chain is built from TRBV7-9 and TRBJ1-3, with 10 bases lining up with TRBD1. From germline, CDR1 is SEHNR and CDR2 FQNEAQ (reference sequence). Germline trimming cut 3 bases from V and 6 bases from J; bases unmatched to any gene: 5. The CDR3 sequence is 15 residues long. The CDR3 loop reads CASSFGTGVQNTIYF. CDR3 DNA: TGTGCCAGCAGCTTCGGGACAGGGGTTCAAAACACCATATATTTT. The complete variable domain, with remaining parts taken from reference TRBV7-9 and TRBJ1-3, reads DTGVSQNPRHKITKRGQNVTFRCDPISEHNRLYWYRQTLGQGPEFLTYFQNEAQLEKSRLLSDRFSAERPKGSFSTLEIQRTEQGDSAMYLCASSFGTGVQNTIYFGEGSWLTVV.

The J gene is TRBJ2-1, the V gene TRBV28, with TRBD2 identical over 10 bases. This CDR3 has 15 residues. V lost 5 bases to trimming and J lost 9 bases; unmatched junction nucleotides: 10. In germline, CDR1 is MDHEN, CDR2 SYDVKM. The CDR3 protein is CASSVQASGSFEQFF. CDR3 in DNA: TGTGCCAGCAGTGTTCAGGCTAGCGGGAGTTTTGAGCAGTTCTTC.

V usage is TRBV4-3 and J usage is TRBJ2-2; no clear D gene. The V gene's germline CDR1 is LGHNA and CDR2 YSLEER. Trimming removed 1 base from V and 5 bases from J, with 8 bases in between. The CDR3 runs 14 residues. The CDR3 nucleotides read TGCGCCAGCAGCCAAGTCACGAGGACCGGGGAGCTGTTTTTT. As protein: CASSQVTRTGELFF.

V is TRBV5-1 and J is TRBJ2-1; D may be TRBD2 (7 bases). The CDR3 has 17 residues. Trimming removed 6 bases at V and 0 bases at J, with 19 bases between. Germline V CDR1 and CDR2: SGHRS, YFSETQ. CDR3 protein: CASTPEEGGVSYNEQFF. CDR3 DNA: TGCGCCAGCACCCCCGAGGAGGGGGGGGTCTCCTACAATGAGCAGTTCTTC. Full variable domain (outside the CDR3, taken from reference TRBV5-1 and TRBJ2-1): KAGVTQTPRYLIKTRGQQVTLSCSPISGHRSVSWYQQTPGQGLQFLFEYFSETQRNKGNFPGRFSGRQFSNSRSEMNVSTLELGDSALYLCASTPEEGGVSYNEQFFGPGTRLTVL.

This clone was counted once. V usage is TRBV7-3 and J usage is TRBJ2-3; 8 bases map to TRBD2. V trimming: 2 bases; J trimming: 5 bases; junction bases outside the gene matches: 6. This CDR3 spans 15 amino acids. From germline, CDR1 is SGHTA and CDR2 FQGTGA. CDR3 in amino acids: CASSLYGLARDTQYF. In nucleotides, the CDR3 is TGTGCCAGCAGCTTATACGGACTAGCCAGAGATACGCAGTATTTT.

This chain links TRBV11-2 with TRBJ2-7, with 8 bases identical to TRBD1. Germline V gene data show CDR1 as SGHAT and CDR2 as FQNNGV. J was trimmed by 2 bases and V by 8 bases; bases with no gene match: 5. The CDR3 is 13 amino acids. CDR3 residues: CASRTGGTYEQYF. The CDR3 DNA reads TGTGCCAGCCGAACAGGGGGGACCTACGAGCAGTACTTC.

The V call is TRBV6-5, the J call TRBJ2-3; 10 bases map to TRBD2. The CDR3 length is 15 residues. The V and J ends lost 4 bases and 1 base, in that order; junction bases with no gene match: 2. Germline V gene sequence: CDR1 MNHEY, CDR2 SVGAGI. The CDR3, as DNA: TGTGCCAGCAGTTTAGCGGGAGGTCGCACAGATACGCAGTATTTT. Amino acids: CASSLAGGRTDTQYF.